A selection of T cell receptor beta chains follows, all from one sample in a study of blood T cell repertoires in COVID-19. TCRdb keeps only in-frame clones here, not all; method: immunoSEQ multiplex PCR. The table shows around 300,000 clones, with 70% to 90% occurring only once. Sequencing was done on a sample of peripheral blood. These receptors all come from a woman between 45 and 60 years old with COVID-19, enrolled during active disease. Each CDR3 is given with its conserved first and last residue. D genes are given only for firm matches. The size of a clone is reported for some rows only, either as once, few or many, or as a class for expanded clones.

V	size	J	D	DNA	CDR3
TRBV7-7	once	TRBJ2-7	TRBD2	TGTGCCAGCAGCCCCCAACTAGCGGGAGGGACCTACGAGCAGTACTTC	CASSPQLAGGTYEQYF
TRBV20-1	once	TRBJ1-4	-	TGCAGTGCTAGTGCGAGTAGCCCTGAAAAACTGTTTTTT	CSASASSPEKLFF
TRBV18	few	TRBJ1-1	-	TGTGCCTCCCAGCGGGGGGGGAACACTGAAGCTTTCTTT	CASQRGGNTEAFF
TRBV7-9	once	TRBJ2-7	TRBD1	TGTGCCAGCAGCCCAGCACAGGGGCACTCCTACGAGCAGTACTTC	CASSPAQGHSYEQYF
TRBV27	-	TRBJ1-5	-	TGTGCCAGCAGTTTATCGGGGGTCGGAGGGGCTCAGCCCCAGCATTTT	CASSLSGVGGAQPQHF
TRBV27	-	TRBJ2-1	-	TGTGCCAGCAGTTTGTCCAGGCACAATGAGCAGTTCTTC	CASSLSRHNEQFF
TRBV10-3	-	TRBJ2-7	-	TGTGCCATCACGGACGGTGCTGGGGCCATATACTTC	CAITDGAGAIYF
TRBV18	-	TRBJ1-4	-	TGTGCCAGCTCACCTACGCAGGGGCCGACGGAAAAACTGTTTTTT	CASSPTQGPTEKLFF
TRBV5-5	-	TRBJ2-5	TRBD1	TGTGCCAGCAGCTTAGGGACAGGGGGGGAGACCCAGTACTTC	CASSLGTGGETQYF
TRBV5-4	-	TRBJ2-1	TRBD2	TGTGCCAGCAGCCCCCCTAGCGGGATCGCCGTCAATGAGCAGTTCTTC	CASSPPSGIAVNEQFF
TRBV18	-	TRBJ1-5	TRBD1	TGTGCCAGCTCCCCGGGACAGTTTAGCAATCAGCCCCAGCATTTT	CASSPGQFSNQPQHF
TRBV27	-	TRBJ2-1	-	TGTGCCAGCAGTACCAGAATATGGAGAAGCTCCTACAATGAGCAGTTCTTC	CASSTRIWRSSYNEQFF